This T cell receptor beta chain came from a study of cytomegalovirus exposure and HLA in healthy donors. Note on this clone: Its antigen is not known.

Germline-derived CDR1 and CDR2 are MNHEY and SMNVEV (reference sequence). The V segment lost 8 bases and the J segment 8 bases; nucleotides outside the gene matches: 20. CDR3 length equals 16 residues. General study results and limits: Some segments of the V type, notably TRBV6-2 and TRBV6-3, were excluded as indistinguishable. When a later analysis compared HLA-associated TCR beta chains with equally common others, the HLA-associated chains turned out to be more clonally expanded and to have lower generation probabilities. An ancestry cluster, one associated with Asian ancestry, reportedly showed fewer N-insertions than the 666-donor mean in a later analysis. As a later analysis showed, several of the most significant clusters appeared to be linked to common viral pathogens.

PCR primers comprised 60 Vbeta and 13 Jbeta primers. TCRdb keeps only in-frame clones here, not all; method: immunoSEQ multiplex PCR. The listing records 100,000 to 150,000 clones. The source is a woman aged 40 to 55 in good health and CMV-seropositive. What was sequenced was PBMCs. The chain combines TRBV27 with TRBJ1-2; 7 nucleotides match TRBD1. The CDR3 DNA follows: TGTGCCAGCTCACAAACAGGGGCCCTAGAGGGGAAGGGCTACACCTTC. It encodes CASSQTGALEGKGYTF.